This TCR beta chain stems from a study of shared clonotypes between healthy human individuals. Produced via immunoSEQ multiplex PCR; TCRdb's table is partial and in-frame only. The table shows more than 900,000 clones, with about 80% occurring only once. In germline, CDR1 is SGHKS, CDR2 YYEKEE (reference sequence). V lost 3 bases and J lost 4; bases outside the gene matches: 5. The length of the CDR3 is 15 residues. This clone has only one observation. The chain uses TRBV5-5 and TRBJ2-7; TRBD1 matches at 12 bases. The specimen was memory CD4+ T cells from PBMCs. Subset indicated: CD45RA-negative fraction. The clonotype comes from a man aged 18 to 35 in good health. Some clones in this sample may be carry-over from other donors' samples. The CDR3 DNA reads TGTGCCAGCAGCTGGGGGACAGGGGGCGGTTACGAGCAGTACTTC. Its protein product is CASSWGTGGGYEQYF.